The rows below give T cell receptor beta chains drawn from one sample of a study of T cell responses to AZD1222 COVID-19 vaccine. Here immunoSEQ multiplex PCR was the method, and the copy in TCRdb shows in-frame clones only, minus some. The sample contains 130,000 or so clones, roughly nine tenths of which appear only once. Sample: peripheral blood, taken on day 0 of AZD1222 vaccination. Every receptor here comes from an adult in good health. CDR3s include the opening cysteine and the closing phenylalanine or tryptophan. D genes are given only for firm matches. The listing skips clone size in some rows; elsewhere it reads once, few, many or a size class.

J gene: TRBJ1-1
D gene: TRBD1
clone size: -
V gene: TRBV24-1
CDR3 protein: CATSDPTSGTGALNTEAFF
CDR3 DNA: TGTGCCACCAGTGACCCGACTTCCGGGACAGGGGCTCTGAACACTGAAGCTTTCTTT

J gene: TRBJ1-2
D gene: -
clone size: -
V gene: TRBV20-1
CDR3 protein: CSARGPSGYTF
CDR3 DNA: TGCAGTGCTAGAGGACCATCTGGCTACACCTTC

J gene: TRBJ1-3
D gene: -
clone size: few
V gene: TRBV9
CDR3 protein: CASSVDQGGNTIYF
CDR3 DNA: TGTGCCAGCAGCGTAGATCAGGGAGGAAACACCATATATTTT

J gene: TRBJ1-1
D gene: -
clone size: -
V gene: TRBV3-1/TRBV3-2
CDR3 protein: CASDDTVMNTEAFF
CDR3 DNA: TGTGCCAGTGACGACACCGTCATGAACACTGAAGCTTTCTTT

J gene: TRBJ2-1
D gene: -
clone size: -
V gene: TRBV14
CDR3 protein: CASSQVQSSYNEQFF
CDR3 DNA: TGTGCCAGCAGCCAAGTTCAAAGCTCCTACAATGAGCAGTTCTTC

J gene: TRBJ2-6
D gene: -
clone size: -
V gene: TRBV28
CDR3 protein: CASSLSGAGANVLTF
CDR3 DNA: TGTGCCAGCAGTTTATCGGGGGCCGGGGCCAACGTCCTGACTTTC

J gene: TRBJ2-7
D gene: -
clone size: -
V gene: TRBV18
CDR3 protein: CASSQAWDGSYEQYF
CDR3 DNA: TGTGCCAGCTCACAAGCCTGGGACGGATCCTACGAGCAGTACTTC

J gene: TRBJ2-1
D gene: TRBD1
clone size: -
V gene: TRBV9
CDR3 protein: CASSVQGAAYNEQFF
CDR3 DNA: TGTGCCAGCAGCGTCCAGGGGGCAGCGTACAATGAGCAGTTCTTC

J gene: TRBJ1-1
D gene: -
clone size: -
V gene: TRBV25-1
CDR3 protein: CASSRGGDTEAFF
CDR3 DNA: TGTGCCAGCAGTAGGGGAGGGGACACTGAAGCTTTCTTT

J gene: TRBJ1-2
D gene: TRBD1
clone size: -
V gene: TRBV29-1
CDR3 protein: CSVEDGDRVRGYTF
CDR3 DNA: TGCAGCGTTGAAGATGGGGACAGGGTACGAGGCTACACCTTC

J gene: TRBJ1-4
D gene: TRBD1
clone size: -
V gene: TRBV2
CDR3 protein: CASRDRDEKLFF
CDR3 DNA: TGTGCCAGCCGGGACAGAGATGAAAAACTGTTTTTT

J gene: TRBJ1-6
D gene: -
clone size: -
V gene: TRBV5-4
CDR3 protein: CASSFSGTQDSPLHF
CDR3 DNA: TGTGCCAGCAGCTTCAGCGGGACTCAGGACTCACCCCTCCACTTT

J gene: TRBJ1-3
D gene: -
clone size: -
V gene: TRBV7-8
CDR3 protein: CASSRFPGKGPGNTIYF
CDR3 DNA: TGTGCCAGCAGCCGATTCCCAGGGAAGGGTCCGGGAAACACCATATATTTT

J gene: TRBJ1-1
D gene: TRBD1
clone size: -
V gene: TRBV12-3/TRBV12-4
CDR3 protein: CASSLKGGSEAFF
CDR3 DNA: TGTGCCAGCAGTTTAAAAGGGGGCAGTGAAGCTTTCTTT

J gene: TRBJ1-1
D gene: -
clone size: once
V gene: TRBV29-1
CDR3 protein: CSVEDLGPVGTEAFF
CDR3 DNA: TGCAGCGTTGAAGATCTTGGACCGGTGGGCACTGAAGCTTTCTTT

J gene: TRBJ1-5
D gene: -
clone size: -
V gene: TRBV18
CDR3 protein: CASSPGNQPQHF
CDR3 DNA: TGTGCCAGCTCACCAGGGAATCAGCCCCAGCATTTT

J gene: TRBJ2-5
D gene: -
clone size: -
V gene: TRBV2
CDR3 protein: CASSDYLYQETQYF
CDR3 DNA: TGTGCCAGCAGTGACTATCTGTACCAAGAGACCCAGTACTTC

J gene: TRBJ1-5
D gene: TRBD1
clone size: -
V gene: TRBV6-6
CDR3 protein: CASSRGQGGLQPQHF
CDR3 DNA: TGTGCCAGCAGCCGGGGACAGGGGGGTCTTCAGCCCCAGCATTTT

J gene: TRBJ2-7
D gene: -
clone size: -
V gene: TRBV12-3/TRBV12-4
CDR3 protein: CASHLEGANEQYF
CDR3 DNA: TGTGCCAGCCACTTGGAGGGGGCAAACGAGCAGTACTTC

J gene: TRBJ1-2
D gene: TRBD1
clone size: -
V gene: TRBV28
CDR3 protein: CASSQGDRGEHGYTF
CDR3 DNA: TGTGCCAGCAGTCAGGGGGACAGGGGAGAGCATGGCTACACCTTC

J gene: TRBJ2-7
D gene: TRBD2
clone size: -
V gene: TRBV6-5
CDR3 protein: CASRETSGGSYEQYF
CDR3 DNA: TGTGCCAGCAGAGAGACTAGCGGGGGGTCCTACGAGCAGTACTTC

J gene: TRBJ2-5
D gene: -
clone size: -
V gene: TRBV7-3
CDR3 protein: CASSFRGLETQYF
CDR3 DNA: TGTGCCAGCAGCTTTCGGGGGTTGGAGACCCAGTACTTC

J gene: TRBJ1-2
D gene: -
clone size: -
V gene: TRBV6-1
CDR3 protein: CASSERAGGYGYTF
CDR3 DNA: TGTGCCAGCAGTGAACGGGCTGGGGGCTATGGCTACACCTTC

J gene: TRBJ2-1
D gene: -
clone size: -
V gene: TRBV29-1
CDR3 protein: CSVVPLGYNEQFF
CDR3 DNA: TGCAGCGTGGTCCCACTCGGGTACAATGAGCAGTTCTTC

J gene: TRBJ1-5
D gene: -
clone size: -
V gene: TRBV19
CDR3 protein: CASNPTINQPQHF
CDR3 DNA: TGTGCCAGTAACCCAACGATCAATCAGCCCCAGCATTTT

J gene: TRBJ1-6
D gene: -
clone size: -
V gene: TRBV9
CDR3 protein: CASSVEELSPLHF
CDR3 DNA: TGTGCCAGCAGCGTAGAGGAGCTTTCACCCCTCCACTTT